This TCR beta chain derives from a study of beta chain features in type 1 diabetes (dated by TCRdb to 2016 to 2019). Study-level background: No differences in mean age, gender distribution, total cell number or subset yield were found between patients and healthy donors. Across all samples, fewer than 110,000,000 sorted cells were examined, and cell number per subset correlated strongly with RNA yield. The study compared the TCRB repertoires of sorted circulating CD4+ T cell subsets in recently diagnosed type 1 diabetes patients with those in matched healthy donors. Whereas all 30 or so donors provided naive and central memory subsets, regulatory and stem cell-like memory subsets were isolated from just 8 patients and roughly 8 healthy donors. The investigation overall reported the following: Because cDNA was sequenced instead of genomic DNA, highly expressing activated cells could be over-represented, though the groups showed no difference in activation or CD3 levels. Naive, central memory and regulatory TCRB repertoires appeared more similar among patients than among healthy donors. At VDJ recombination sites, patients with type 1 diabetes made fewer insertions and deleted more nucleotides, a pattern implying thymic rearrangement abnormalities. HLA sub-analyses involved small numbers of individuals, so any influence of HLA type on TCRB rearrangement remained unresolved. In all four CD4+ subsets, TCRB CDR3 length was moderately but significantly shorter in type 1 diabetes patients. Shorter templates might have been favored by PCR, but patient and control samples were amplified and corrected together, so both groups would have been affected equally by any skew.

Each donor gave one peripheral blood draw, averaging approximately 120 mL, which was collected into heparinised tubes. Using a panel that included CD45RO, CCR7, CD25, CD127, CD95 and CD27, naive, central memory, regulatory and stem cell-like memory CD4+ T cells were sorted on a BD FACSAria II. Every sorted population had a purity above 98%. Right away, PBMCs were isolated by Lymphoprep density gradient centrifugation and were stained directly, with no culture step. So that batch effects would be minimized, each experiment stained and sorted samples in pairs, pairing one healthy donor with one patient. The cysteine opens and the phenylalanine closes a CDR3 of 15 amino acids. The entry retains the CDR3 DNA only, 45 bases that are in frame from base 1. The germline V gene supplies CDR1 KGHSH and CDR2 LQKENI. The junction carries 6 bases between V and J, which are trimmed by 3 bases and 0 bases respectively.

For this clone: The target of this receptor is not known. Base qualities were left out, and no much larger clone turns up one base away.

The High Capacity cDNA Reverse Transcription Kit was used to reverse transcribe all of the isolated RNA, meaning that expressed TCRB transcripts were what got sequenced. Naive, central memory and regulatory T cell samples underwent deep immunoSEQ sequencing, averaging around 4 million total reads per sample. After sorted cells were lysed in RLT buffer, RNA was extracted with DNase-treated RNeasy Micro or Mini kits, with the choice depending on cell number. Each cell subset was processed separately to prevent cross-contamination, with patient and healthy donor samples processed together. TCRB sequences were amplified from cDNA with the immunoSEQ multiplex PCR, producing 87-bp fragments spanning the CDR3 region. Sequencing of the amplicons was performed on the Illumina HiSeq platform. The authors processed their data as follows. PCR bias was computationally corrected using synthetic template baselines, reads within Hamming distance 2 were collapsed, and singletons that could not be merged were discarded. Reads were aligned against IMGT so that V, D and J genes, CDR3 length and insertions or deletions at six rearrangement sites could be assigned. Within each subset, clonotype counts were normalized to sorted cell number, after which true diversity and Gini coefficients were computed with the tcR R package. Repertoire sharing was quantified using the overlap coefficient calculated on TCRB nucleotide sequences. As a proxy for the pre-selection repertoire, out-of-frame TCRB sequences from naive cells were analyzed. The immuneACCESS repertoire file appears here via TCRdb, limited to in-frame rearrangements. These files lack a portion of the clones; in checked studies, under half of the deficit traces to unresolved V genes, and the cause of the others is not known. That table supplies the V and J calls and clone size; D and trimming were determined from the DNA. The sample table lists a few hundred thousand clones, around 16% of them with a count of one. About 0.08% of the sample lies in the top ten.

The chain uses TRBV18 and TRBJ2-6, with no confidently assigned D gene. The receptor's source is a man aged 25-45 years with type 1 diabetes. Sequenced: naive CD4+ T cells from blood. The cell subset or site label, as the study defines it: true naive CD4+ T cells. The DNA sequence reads TGTGCCAGCTCACCCCTAGGCTCTGGGGCCAACGTCCTGACTTTC. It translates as CASSPLGSGANVLTF.